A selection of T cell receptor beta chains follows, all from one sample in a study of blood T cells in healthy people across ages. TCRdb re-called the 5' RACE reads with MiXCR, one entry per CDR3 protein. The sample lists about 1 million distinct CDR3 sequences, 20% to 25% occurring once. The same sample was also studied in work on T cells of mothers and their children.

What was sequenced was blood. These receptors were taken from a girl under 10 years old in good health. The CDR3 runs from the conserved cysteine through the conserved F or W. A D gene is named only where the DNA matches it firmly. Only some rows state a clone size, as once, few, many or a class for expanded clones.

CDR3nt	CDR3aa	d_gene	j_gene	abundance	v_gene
TGTGCCAGCAGCTACCAAGACACCAACTTCAATCAGCCCCAGCATTTT	CASSYQDTNFNQPQHF	.	TRBJ1-5	.	TRBV5-5
TGTGCCAGCAGCCAACTAGCGGTCAGGCGACACTACGAGCAGTACTTC	CASSQLAVRRHYEQYF	TRBD2	TRBJ2-7	.	TRBV14
TGTGCCAGCAGTCCCACTGTAGGAGCGCGGACTAGCGGGAGGGCCTTGGCCAAAAACATTCAGTACTTC	CASSPTVGARTSGRALAKNIQYF	TRBD2	TRBJ2-4	few	TRBV27
TGTGCCGGGTCCGATGGCTACACCTTC	CAGSDGYTF	.	TRBJ1-2	.	TRBV11-2
TGCGCCAGCAGCGATAGCCTGATGAACACTGAAGCTTTCTTT	CASSDSLMNTEAFF	.	TRBJ1-1	few	TRBV5-1
TGTGCCAGCAGCACGCCTAGCAATCTCATCGACGAGCAGTACTTC	CASSTPSNLIDEQYF	.	TRBJ2-7	.	TRBV7-8
TGTGCCAGCAGCAATCCGGGACTTCACTACGAGCAGTACTTC	CASSNPGLHYEQYF	.	TRBJ2-7	.	TRBV28
TGTGCCAGCAGCTTAGTCCAAGATGAGCAGTTCTTC	CASSLVQDEQFF	.	TRBJ2-1	many	TRBV7-9
TGTGCCAGCAGTTTCCCCTCTAGCGGGGACACCGATTACACAGATACGCAGTATTTT	CASSFPSSGDTDYTDTQYF	TRBD2	TRBJ2-3	few	TRBV28
TGTGCCAGCAGCTTAATACATCAAGAGACCGGGTACACCGGGGAGCTGTTTTTT	CASSLIHQETGYTGELFF	.	TRBJ2-2	.	TRBV7-3
TGTGCCAGCAGTTACTCGAGGGACAGCTATCAAGAGACCCAGTACTTC	CASSYSRDSYQETQYF	TRBD1	TRBJ2-5	.	TRBV6-5
TGCAGTGCTAGTTCGGTCGGACCCGAGCAGTACTTC	CSASSVGPEQYF	.	TRBJ2-7	.	TRBV20-1
TGTGCCACCAGTAAGACAGGGGGGGGAGAGACCCAGTACTTC	CATSKTGGGETQYF	TRBD1	TRBJ2-5	.	TRBV24-1
TGTGCCAGCAGTCCTACAGGGGGCCTAAAATTAGATACGCAGTACTTT	CASSPTGGLKLDTQYF	TRBD1	TRBJ2-3	.	TRBV12-3/TRBV12-4
TGTGCCAGCAGCCCAGAGGCGGAGCGGGGGGGCCTCGAGGATACGCAGTATTTT	CASSPEAERGGLEDTQYF	TRBD2	TRBJ2-3	few	TRBV4-2
TGTGCCAGCAGCCGACGCTACCAGGGCGGGAAGAATGAAAAACTGTTTTTT	CASSRRYQGGKNEKLFF	.	TRBJ1-4	.	TRBV5-5
TGCGCCAGCACTATTTCGGCGTACAATGAGCAGTTCTTC	CASTISAYNEQFF	.	TRBJ2-1	.	TRBV5-1
TGCAGTGCTAGAGGTGCAGGCGGCTACGAGCAGTACTTC	CSARGAGGYEQYF	.	TRBJ2-7	few	TRBV20-1
TGCGCCAGCAGCTTGCGGCTAACCCTCTACAATGAGCAGTTCTTC	CASSLRLTLYNEQFF	.	TRBJ2-1	.	TRBV5-1
TGCGCCAGCACCCTTACCGGGACTCCCCCAGATACGCAGTATTTT	CASTLTGTPPDTQYF	.	TRBJ2-3	.	TRBV5-1
TGTGCCAGCAGCCCCCCCCCGGAGGATATGCAGTATTTT	CASSPPPEDMQYF	.	TRBJ2-3	.	TRBV7-9
TGCAGTGCTAGAGATCTGTATGACCCAACGGGGGACTACGAGCAGTACTTC	CSARDLYDPTGDYEQYF	.	TRBJ2-7	.	TRBV20-1
TGTGCCAGCAGCCACGTCTCAGGTCCAGATACGCAGTATTTT	CASSHVSGPDTQYF	.	TRBJ2-3	few	TRBV7-9